This T cell receptor beta chain was observed in a study of blood T cell repertoires in COVID-19. Turning to the study itself: The cDNA or gDNA used as material had been derived from T cells, B-cell-depleted T cells, or PBMCs.

Clones were sequenced by immunoSEQ multiplex PCR, and TCRdb holds only the in-frame ones, with some missing. The sample carries tens of thousands of clones, around 85% recorded once. Specimen: peripheral blood. This clonotype originated in an elderly man with active or convalescent COVID-19.

The CDR3 is CASSEWTGSVFF. Here the CDR3 DNA reads TGTGCCAGCAGTGAATGGACAGGTTCAGTGTTTTTT. V usage is TRBV6-1 and J usage is TRBJ1-4; TRBD1 agrees at 7 bases. Germline CDR1 and CDR2: MNHNS and SASEGT. V lost 2 bases and J lost 15; bases outside the gene matches: 6. The CDR3 extends over 12 amino acids.